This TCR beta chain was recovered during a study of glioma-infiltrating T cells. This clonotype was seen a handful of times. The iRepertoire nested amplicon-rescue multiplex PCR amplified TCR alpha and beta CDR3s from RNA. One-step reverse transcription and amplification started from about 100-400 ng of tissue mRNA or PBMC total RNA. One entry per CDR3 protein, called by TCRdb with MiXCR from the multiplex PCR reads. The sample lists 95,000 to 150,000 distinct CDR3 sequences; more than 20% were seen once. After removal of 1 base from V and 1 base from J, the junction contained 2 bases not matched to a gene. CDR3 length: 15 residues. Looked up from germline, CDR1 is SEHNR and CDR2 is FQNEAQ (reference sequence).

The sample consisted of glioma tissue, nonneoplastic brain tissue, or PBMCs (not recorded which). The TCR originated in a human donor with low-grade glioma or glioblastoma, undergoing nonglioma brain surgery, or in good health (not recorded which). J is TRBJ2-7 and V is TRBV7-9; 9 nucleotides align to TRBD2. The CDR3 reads CASSLETSGSYEQYF. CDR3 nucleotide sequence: TGTGCCAGCAGCTTAGAGACTAGCGGATCCTACGAGCAGTACTTC.